Each of the 25 T cell receptor beta chains below was sequenced from the same sample in a study of cytotoxic CD8 clonotypes in ibrutinib-treated CLL. Generated by immunoSEQ multiplex PCR, the TCRdb table keeps only in-frame clones and is missing some. The sample consists of fewer than 85,000 clones, 79% of them appearing once. The sequenced sample was PBMCs, obtained after 12 months of ibrutinib treatment. These receptors came from a human donor with chronic lymphocytic leukemia.

The V and J genes are TRBV5-5 and TRBJ2-2; D is possibly TRBD1 or TRBD2 (5 bases each). The CDR3 is 17 amino acids. Germline CDR1 and CDR2: SGHKS and YYEKEE (reference sequence). The germline V and J ends were trimmed by 2 bases and 6 bases, with 20 bases remaining between them. CDR3 amino acids: CASSFGASAGLAGELFF. The CDR3, as DNA: TGTGCCAGCAGCTTCGGGGCTTCAGCTGGGCTGGCCGGGGAGCTGTTTTTT.

CDR3 sequence (DNA): TGTGCCAGCAGTTCTACCCGACTAGCGGGAGCCAATGAGCAGTTCTTC. Its protein product is CASSSTRLAGANEQFF. This rearrangement joins TRBV28 to TRBJ2-1; TRBD2 aligns across 12 bases. Germline trimming cut 4 bases from V and 6 bases from J; bases unmatched to any gene: 7. Germline CDR1 reads MDHEN; CDR2 reads SYDVKM. The length of the CDR3 is 16 residues.

The V gene is TRBV10-3, the J gene TRBJ1-4; TRBD1 might be the D (5 bases). Germline V gives CDR1 ENHRY, CDR2 SYGVKD. V lost 3 bases and J 8 bases, leaving 19 bases between the germline ends. The CDR3 spans 16 residues. This CDR3 is CAISDPGAGGGEKLFF. The CDR3 coding sequence is TGTGCCATCAGTGACCCCGGGGCTGGGGGGGGAGAAAAACTGTTTTTT.

The chain is built from TRBV7-2 and TRBJ2-2; perhaps TRBD2 as D (6 bases). The CDR3 covers 15 residues. Per the germline V gene, CDR1 is SGHTA and CDR2 is FQGNSA. Trimming took off 5 bases at V and 3 bases at J, with 13 bases between the two ends. The DNA of the CDR3 is TGTGCCAGCAGCCCCCCGGGAGTTTACACCGGGGAGCTGTTTTTT. The encoded protein is CASSPPGVYTGELFF.

This chain connects TRBV9 to TRBJ2-4; D call uncertain. Trimming removed 0 bases from V and 8 bases from J, with 9 bases in between. This CDR3 region has 13 residues. CDR1 and CDR2 from the germline V gene are SGDLS and YYNGEE. CDR3 residues: CASSVAGRDIQYF. In DNA, the CDR3 is TGTGCCAGCAGCGTAGCCGGAAGGGACATTCAGTACTTC.

This chain joins TRBV7-9 and TRBJ1-1; 9 bases fit TRBD1. The CDR3 contains 16 residues. From germline, CDR1 is SEHNR and CDR2 FQNEAQ (reference sequence). Germline trimming cut 6 bases from V and 5 bases from J; bases unmatched to any gene: 13. CDR3 coding DNA: TGTGCCAGCAGATCCACAGGGGGCGGGAGTTGGACTGAAGCTTTCTTT. Amino acid sequence: CASRSTGGGSWTEAFF. The full variable domain, in which reference TRBV7-9 and TRBJ1-1 provide the parts outside the CDR3, is DTGVSQNPRHKITKRGQNVTFRCDPISEHNRLYWYRQTLGQGPEFLTYFQNEAQLEKSRLLSDRFSAERPKGSFSTLEIQRTEQGDSAMYLCASRSTGGGSWTEAFFGQGTRLTVV.

The rearrangement links TRBV6-5 to TRBJ1-6, with D possibly being TRBD1 (5 bases). This CDR3 contains 13 residues. V was clipped by 6 bases and J by 9 bases, with 12 bases between them. Germline V gene lookup returns CDR1 MNHEY and CDR2 SVGAGI. CDR3 protein: CASRNWGGSPLHF. The CDR3 coding sequence is TGTGCCAGCAGGAACTGGGGCGGTTCACCCCTCCACTTT.

The V call is TRBV7-8, the J call TRBJ2-5; D is perhaps TRBD1 (6 bases). There are 16 residues in the CDR3. CDR1 and CDR2 (germline): SGHVS, FQNEAQ. V shed 5 bases and J shed 5 bases, with 21 bases lying between them. The CDR3 coding sequence is TGTGCCAGCAGCCTAGGGGTGGGCCCAGGGGTGGAGACCCAGTACTTC. It encodes CASSLGVGPGVETQYF. Full variable domain (missing parts from reference TRBV7-8 and TRBJ2-5): GAGVSQSPRYKVAKRGQDVALRCDPISGHVSLFWYQQALGQGPEFLTYFQNEAQLDKSGLPSDRFFAERPEGSVSTLKIQRTQQEDSAVYLCASSLGVGPGVETQYFGPGTRLLVL.

DNA of the CDR3: TGTGCCAGCAGTGTCGTTGGCGCCAACGTCCTGACTTTC. It translates to CASSVVGANVLTF. The V call is TRBV27, the J call TRBJ2-6; no definite D call. There are 13 residues in the CDR3. Germline V gene sequence: CDR1 MNHEY, CDR2 SMNVEV (reference sequence). The germline V and J ends were trimmed by 5 bases and 7 bases, with 9 bases remaining between them.

The gene calls are TRBV18 and TRBJ2-7; 10 bases align to TRBD1. Trimming cost V 3 bases and J 7 bases; bases outside gene matches: 6. This CDR3 spans 14 amino acids. Germline lookup yields CDR1 KGHSH and CDR2 LQKENI. CDR3 residues: CASSPGTGAREQYF. The CDR3 coding sequence is TGTGCCAGCTCACCCGGGACAGGGGCTAGGGAGCAGTACTTC. Full variable domain (remainder filled in from reference TRBV18 and TRBJ2-7): NAGVMQNPRHLVRRRGQEARLRCSPMKGHSHVYWYRQLPEEGLKFMVYLQKENIIDESGMPKERFSAEFPKEGPSILRIQQVVRGDSAAYFCASSPGTGAREQYFGPGTRLTVT.

The J gene is TRBJ2-7, the V gene TRBV28; TRBD1 might be the D (6 bases). This CDR3 is 15 amino acids long. The germline V gene encodes CDR1 MDHEN and CDR2 SYDVKM. Trimming removed 0 bases from V and 1 base from J, with 10 bases in between. CDR3 sequence reads: CASSLWAGASYEQYF. Written as DNA, the CDR3 is TGTGCCAGCAGTTTATGGGCAGGGGCGTCCTACGAGCAGTACTTC.

The V and J genes are TRBV30 and TRBJ2-3, with unresolved D. V was shortened by 0 bases and J by 0 bases, with 13 bases between the two germline ends. Germline values: CDR1 GTSNPN, CDR2 SVGIG (reference sequence). CDR3 length: 16 amino acids. CDR3: CAWSVSGGSSTDTQYF. The CDR3 coding sequence is TGTGCCTGGAGTGTCTCGGGTGGGTCTAGCACAGATACGCAGTATTTT. Full variable domain (rest looked up from reference TRBV30 and TRBJ2-3): SQTIHQWPATLVQPVGSPLSLECTVEGTSNPNLYWYRQAAGRGLQLLFYSVGIGQISSEVPQNLSASRPQDRQFILSSKKLLLSDSGFYLCAWSVSGGSSTDTQYFGPGTRLTVL.

In its sample, this clone was seen once. The V gene is TRBV18, the J gene TRBJ1-6, with D perhaps matching TRBD1 (6 bases). This CDR3 has 15 residues. Trimming removed 3 bases from V and 5 bases from J, with 11 bases in between. Germline V gene sequence: CDR1 KGHSH, CDR2 LQKENI. CDR3 amino acids: CASSPPGQNNSPLHF. CDR3 sequence (DNA): TGTGCCAGCTCACCCCCCGGACAGAATAATTCACCCCTCCACTTT.

This chain joins TRBV2 and TRBJ1-1; tentatively, D is TRBD1 (5 bases). V shed 9 bases and J shed 11 bases, with 10 bases lying between them. This CDR3 has 9 amino acids. Germline values: CDR1 SNHLY, CDR2 FYNNEI. In DNA form, the CDR3 reads TGTGCCAGTGGTCGGGGGGCTTTCTTT. Encoded protein: CASGRGAFF.

Many counts were recorded for this clone. J is TRBJ2-5 and V is TRBV7-2, with a possible D match to TRBD1 (6 bases). This CDR3 has 14 amino acids. The ends were cut back, 3 bases at V and 4 bases at J, with 12 bases in the middle. CDR1 SGHTA and CDR2 FQGNSA come from the germline V gene. CDR3 amino acids: CASSFRGGGETQYF. The CDR3 DNA is TGTGCCAGCAGCTTCAGGGGCGGAGGAGAGACCCAGTACTTC.

This clone has a handful of counts. The chain uses TRBV30 and TRBJ1-5, with 9 positions matching TRBD1. V was pared by 0 bases and J by 2 bases, with 5 bases of the junction left unmatched. The CDR3 is made up of 16 amino acids. The germline CDR1 and CDR2 sequences are GTSNPN and SVGIG (reference sequence). CDR3 nucleotide sequence: TGTGCCTGGAGTGTTTTTCGGACAGGGGGCAATCAGCCCCAGCATTTT. Its translation is CAWSVFRTGGNQPQHF. Full variable domain (rest looked up from reference TRBV30 and TRBJ1-5): SQTIHQWPATLVQPVGSPLSLECTVEGTSNPNLYWYRQAAGRGLQLLFYSVGIGQISSEVPQNLSASRPQDRQFILSSKKLLLSDSGFYLCAWSVFRTGGNQPQHFGDGTRLSIL.

The rearrangement uses TRBV27 and TRBJ2-7; 7 positions agree with TRBD1. CDR3 length: 14 residues. Germline CDR1 is MNHEY and CDR2 is SMNVEV (reference sequence). Germline trimming cut 6 bases from V and 6 bases from J; bases unmatched to any gene: 11. The CDR3 loop is CASSPTGFVGEQYF. The CDR3 bases are TGTGCCAGCAGCCCGACAGGGTTTGTAGGCGAGCAGTACTTC.

The V gene is TRBV6-6, the J gene TRBJ2-7; 13 nucleotides agree with TRBD2. The ends lost 6 bases at V and 7 bases at J; junction bases unmatched: 6. The CDR3 has 14 amino acids. The germline V gene encodes CDR1 MNHNY and CDR2 SVGAGI (reference sequence). CDR3 amino acids: CASRTSGGAWEQYF. The CDR3 DNA reads as TGTGCCAGCAGAACTAGCGGGGGGGCTTGGGAGCAGTACTTC.

The V gene is TRBV27, the J gene TRBJ2-1, with D perhaps TRBD1 (6 bases). V lost 6 bases and J lost 8, with 11 bases in between. This CDR3 has 12 amino acids. Germline V CDR1 and CDR2: MNHEY, SMNVEV (reference sequence). Here the CDR3 reads CASSTGLDEQFF. Here the CDR3 DNA reads TGTGCCAGCAGCACAGGGCTCGATGAGCAGTTCTTC.

This chain connects TRBV18 to TRBJ1-6, with 8 bases aligning to TRBD1. The CDR3 has 14 residues. The germline V gene has CDR1 KGHSH and CDR2 LQKENI. Trimming removed 3 bases from V and 7 bases from J; junction bases left unmatched: 2. The CDR3 loop reads CASSPNRGNSPLHF. In nucleotides, the CDR3 is TGTGCCAGCTCACCGAACAGGGGGAATTCACCCCTCCACTTT.

The gene calls are TRBV20-1 and TRBJ2-7; a possible D gene is TRBD1 (5 bases). V was trimmed by 3 bases and J by 7 bases, leaving 10 bases between them. The CDR3 is 11 amino acids. Germline V gives CDR1 DFQATT, CDR2 SNEGSKA (reference sequence). The CDR3 region is CSASPKGEQYF. The CDR3 DNA is TGCAGTGCTAGCCCCAAGGGGGAGCAGTACTTC.

The CDR3 loop reads CASGWESGRAGELFF. Written as DNA, the CDR3 is TGTGCTAGTGGTTGGGAGAGCGGGCGAGCCGGGGAGCTGTTTTTT. The chain couples TRBV12-5 to TRBJ2-2; possible D gene TRBD2, 6 bases. Per germline, CDR1 LGHNT and CDR2 FRNRAP. The V end lost 4 bases, the J end lost 6 bases, and 15 bases lay between the germline ends. The CDR3 is 15 residues long.

This clone was observed a handful of times. The rearrangement links TRBV7-8 to TRBJ1-5; 7 nucleotides line up with TRBD1. The CDR3 loop spans 15 amino acids. From germline, CDR1 is SGHVS and CDR2 FQNEAQ. The ends lost 5 bases at V and 5 bases at J; junction bases unmatched: 9. CDR3 protein: CASSDQGQGDQPQHF. The CDR3 nucleotides are TGTGCCAGCAGCGACCAGGGGCAGGGGGATCAGCCCCAGCATTTT.

The rearrangement links TRBV9 to TRBJ2-1; 7 nucleotides match TRBD2. The CDR3 covers 15 residues. J was trimmed by 8 bases and V by 4 bases; bases with no gene match: 12. The germline V gene encodes CDR1 SGDLS and CDR2 YYNGEE. In nucleotides, the CDR3 is TGTGCCAGCAGCCCCGGACTAGGTGGCCTGGATGAGCAGTTCTTC. It specifies CASSPGLGGLDEQFF.

The chain joins TRBV5-1 to TRBJ2-1; no definite D call. Germline-derived CDR1 and CDR2 are SGHRS and YFSETQ. This CDR3 has 14 amino acids. V was cut by 0 bases and J by 7 bases, with 11 bases left in between. The chain's CDR3 is CASSLVSPRNEQFF. CDR3 sequence (DNA): TGCGCCAGCAGCTTGGTTAGTCCCAGGAATGAGCAGTTCTTC.